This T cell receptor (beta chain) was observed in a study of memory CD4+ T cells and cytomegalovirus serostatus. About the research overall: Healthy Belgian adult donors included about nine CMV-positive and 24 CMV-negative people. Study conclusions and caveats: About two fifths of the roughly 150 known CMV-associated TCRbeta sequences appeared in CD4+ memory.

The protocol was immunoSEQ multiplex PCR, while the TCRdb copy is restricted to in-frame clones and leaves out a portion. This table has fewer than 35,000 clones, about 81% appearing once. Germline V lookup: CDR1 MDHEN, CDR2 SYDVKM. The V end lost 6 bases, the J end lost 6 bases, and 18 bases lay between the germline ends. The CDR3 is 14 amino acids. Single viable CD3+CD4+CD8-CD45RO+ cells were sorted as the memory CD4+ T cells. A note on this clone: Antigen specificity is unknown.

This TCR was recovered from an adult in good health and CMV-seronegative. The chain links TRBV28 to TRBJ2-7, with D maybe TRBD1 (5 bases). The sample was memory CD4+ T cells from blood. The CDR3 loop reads CASRSPGQVSEQYF. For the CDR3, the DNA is TGTGCCAGCAGATCGCCCGGACAAGTCAGCGAGCAGTACTTC.